This is a list of T cell receptor beta chains from one sample in a study of blood T cell repertoires in COVID-19. Here immunoSEQ multiplex PCR was the method, and the copy in TCRdb shows in-frame clones only, minus some. In the table there are 180,000 or so clones, 89% of which are singletons. The sample consisted of peripheral blood. The receptors shown here come from a man between 40 and 49 years old with acute or convalescent COVID-19. Both conserved end residues are part of each CDR3. The D gene is left open where the match is weak. Not every row has a clone size; where given, it reads once, few, many or a size class.

clone size	J gene	V gene	D gene	CDR3 protein	CDR3 DNA
.	TRBJ2-3	TRBV7-2	.	CASSLELLLVSTDTQYF	TGTGCCAGCAGCTTAGAACTCCTCCTGGTGAGCACAGATACGCAGTATTTT
.	TRBJ2-1	TRBV9	TRBD1	CASSPRDRGGTAYNEQFF	TGTGCCAGCAGCCCCCGGGACAGGGGGGGGACCGCTTACAATGAGCAGTTCTTC
.	TRBJ2-2	TRBV11-2	TRBD2	CASSLSLAGADTGELFF	TGTGCCAGCAGCTTAAGCCTAGCGGGGGCGGACACCGGGGAGCTGTTTTTT
.	TRBJ1-2	TRBV6-5	.	CASSPAPGPNYGYTF	TGTGCCAGCAGTCCGGCCCCAGGGCCTAACTATGGCTACACCTTC
.	TRBJ2-4	TRBV18	.	CASSPPQTGTMNIQYF	TGTGCCAGCTCACCGCCACAAACAGGGACAATGAACATTCAGTACTTC
.	TRBJ1-2	TRBV5-6	.	CASSSQGPGRGYTF	TGTGCCAGCAGCTCCCAGGGTCCGGGTAGGGGCTACACCTTC
.	TRBJ2-5	TRBV25-1	.	CASSDASGAGETQYF	TGTGCCAGCAGTGATGCTTCAGGGGCCGGGGAGACCCAGTACTTC
.	TRBJ1-1	TRBV4-3	.	CASSQVLQRVEGTEAFF	TGCGCCAGCAGCCAAGTTTTGCAGCGGGTTGAAGGTACTGAAGCTTTCTTT
.	TRBJ2-1	TRBV28	TRBD1	CASSLPTGLTNEQFF	TGTGCCAGCAGTTTACCGACAGGGCTCACCAATGAGCAGTTCTTC
.	TRBJ2-5	TRBV5-8	TRBD1	CASSGDRVGETQYF	TGTGCCAGCAGCGGGGACAGGGTAGGAGAGACCCAGTACTTC
.	TRBJ1-5	TRBV6-5	.	CASSYSVGQPQHF	TGTGCCAGCAGTTACTCCGTCGGTCAGCCCCAGCATTTT
few	TRBJ1-1	TRBV2	.	CASSEGRLVMNTEAFF	TGTGCCAGCAGTGAAGGTCGGTTGGTTATGAACACTGAAGCTTTCTTT
.	TRBJ1-3	TRBV19	.	CASSIGQETGNTIYF	TGTGCCAGTAGTATAGGACAGGAAACTGGAAACACCATATATTTT
.	TRBJ1-2	TRBV28	.	CASSLLPGMTYGYTF	TGTGCCAGCAGTTTACTCCCGGGGATGACCTATGGCTACACCTTC
once	TRBJ2-1	TRBV19	.	CASTPRGANEQFF	TGTGCCAGTACCCCCCGGGGGGCCAATGAGCAGTTCTTC
.	TRBJ1-5	TRBV7-2	.	CASSRSGGASQPQHF	TGTGCCAGCAGCAGGAGCGGGGGCGCGTCTCAGCCCCAGCATTTT
few	TRBJ1-2	TRBV5-1	TRBD1	CASSFQGGADYGYTF	TGCGCCAGCAGCTTCCAAGGGGGCGCCGACTATGGCTACACCTTC
.	TRBJ2-3	TRBV3-1/TRBV3-2	.	CASSQFGGAGKVLDTQYF	TGTGCCAGCAGCCAATTTGGGGGGGCAGGGAAGGTTCTGGATACGCAGTATTTT
.	TRBJ1-6	TRBV19	.	CASIGRGELSSPLHF	TGTGCCAGTATTGGCAGGGGCGAGTTAAGTTCACCCCTCCACTTT
.	TRBJ2-7	TRBV7-9	.	CASSFGRGVWEQYF	TGTGCCAGCAGCTTTGGCAGGGGGGTGTGGGAGCAGTACTTC
.	TRBJ2-2	TRBV6-2/TRBV6-3	TRBD1	CASISSDRASTGELFF	TGTGCCAGCATTTCCTCGGACAGGGCTTCGACCGGGGAGCTGTTTTTT
.	TRBJ2-7	TRBV5-1	.	CASSLEQEYEQYF	TGCGCCAGCAGCTTGGAACAGGAGTACGAGCAGTACTTC
.	TRBJ1-3	TRBV2	.	CACKPRVEGNTIYF	TGTGCCTGCAAACCCAGGGTCGAAGGAAACACCATATATTTT
.	TRBJ2-2	TRBV23-1	TRBD2	CASSQSPDLAGGNTGELFF	TGCGCCAGCAGTCAATCCCCCGACCTAGCGGGGGGGAACACCGGGGAGCTGTTTTTT
.	TRBJ2-6	TRBV6-5	.	CASRPDISGANVLTF	TGTGCCAGCAGGCCCGACATCTCTGGGGCCAACGTCCTGACTTTC
.	TRBJ2-1	TRBV2	.	CASSDSYNEQFF	TGTGCCAGCAGTGATAGCTACAATGAGCAGTTCTTC
.	TRBJ1-1	TRBV6-1	TRBD1	CASSSAGQVKAFF	TGTGCCAGCAGTTCCGCCGGACAGGTTAAGGCTTTCTTT
.	TRBJ2-3	TRBV9	.	CASSVGGFSTDTQYF	TGTGCCAGCAGCGTCGGGGGATTTTCCACAGATACGCAGTATTTT
.	TRBJ2-2	TRBV3-1/TRBV3-2	TRBD2	CASSHLGRGKSTGELFF	TGTGCCAGCAGCCACCTCGGGAGGGGGAAAAGTACCGGGGAGCTGTTTTTT
.	TRBJ2-1	TRBV6-1	TRBD2	CASSGGRGGGYNEQFF	TGTGCCAGCAGTGGAGGGAGGGGCGGGGGGTACAATGAGCAGTTCTTC
.	TRBJ1-1	TRBV28	.	CATIRPQGRFTEAFF	TGTGCCACCATACGGCCTCAGGGGCGGTTTACTGAAGCTTTCTTT
.	TRBJ2-1	TRBV7-6	.	CASSLARAGVNEQFF	TGTGCCAGCAGCTTAGCGCGAGCAGGGGTCAATGAGCAGTTCTTC
.	TRBJ2-7	TRBV3-1/TRBV3-2	TRBD2	CASSQGRLAGFYEQYF	TGTGCCAGCAGCCAAGGGCGTCTAGCGGGCTTCTACGAGCAGTACTTC
once	TRBJ2-7	TRBV5-6	.	CASSAGTWEQYF	TGTGCCAGCAGCGCGGGGACGTGGGAGCAGTACTTC
.	TRBJ1-2	TRBV20-1	.	CSALSGGYTF	TGCAGTGCCCTTTCGGGTGGCTACACCTTC
.	TRBJ2-2	TRBV24-1	TRBD2	CATSDPAVAGGLYTGELFF	TGTGCCACCAGTGACCCGGCAGTAGCGGGGGGCCTATACACCGGGGAGCTGTTTTTT
.	TRBJ1-6	TRBV7-2	TRBD1	CASSHRGQDNSPLHF	TGTGCCAGCAGCCACAGGGGTCAGGATAATTCACCCCTCCACTTT
.	TRBJ1-4	TRBV3-1/TRBV3-2	.	CASSQGTAFNEKLFF	TGTGCCAGCAGCCAAGGGACAGCGTTTAATGAAAAACTGTTTTTT
once	TRBJ1-1	TRBV27	.	CASRGAKGSEAFF	TGTGCCAGCAGAGGGGCTAAGGGGTCTGAAGCTTTCTTT
.	TRBJ2-3	TRBV10-3	.	CATSGTGGPDTQYF	TGTGCCACTTCCGGGACCGGGGGTCCAGATACGCAGTATTTT
.	TRBJ1-2	TRBV5-4	TRBD1	CASSFTGGPYGYTF	TGTGCCAGCAGCTTTACAGGGGGCCCCTATGGCTACACCTTC
.	TRBJ1-4	TRBV14	TRBD1	CASSQQGASNEKLFF	TGTGCCAGCAGCCAACAGGGGGCTTCTAATGAAAAACTGTTTTTT
.	TRBJ2-1	TRBV11-2	.	CASTQNAHEQFF	TGTGCCAGCACCCAGAACGCCCATGAGCAGTTCTTC
.	TRBJ2-7	TRBV23-1	TRBD2	CASSPPPILSGGSYEQYF	TGCGCCAGCAGTCCACCTCCCATACTTAGCGGGGGGAGCTACGAGCAGTACTTC
.	TRBJ2-1	TRBV11-3	.	CASSLSEGHEQFF	TGTGCCAGCAGCTTATCAGAGGGCCATGAGCAGTTCTTC
.	TRBJ2-2	TRBV6-2/TRBV6-3	TRBD1	CASSSHPPQGTGELFF	TGTGCCAGCAGTTCCCACCCGCCACAGGGGACGGGGGAGCTGTTTTTT
.	TRBJ1-2	TRBV12-3/TRBV12-4	.	CASSPLVGRGYTF	TGTGCCAGCAGTCCCCTTGTCGGTCGAGGCTACACCTTC
.	TRBJ1-5	TRBV12-3/TRBV12-4	.	CASSFQGRQPQHF	TGTGCCAGCAGTTTCCAGGGGCGTCAGCCCCAGCATTTT
once	TRBJ1-2	TRBV5-1	.	CASSLDPANYGYTF	TGCGCCAGCAGCTTGGACCCGGCTAACTATGGCTACACCTTC
.	TRBJ2-5	TRBV10-3	TRBD1	CATQLDRGFQETQYF	TGTGCCACCCAGCTGGACAGGGGATTTCAAGAGACCCAGTACTTC
few	TRBJ2-5	TRBV5-1	TRBD1	CASSSGTGSAETQYF	TGCGCCAGCAGCTCCGGGACAGGGTCCGCAGAGACCCAGTACTTC
.	TRBJ1-2	TRBV5-6	TRBD1	CASIGQGWLLGGYTF	TGTGCCAGCATCGGACAGGGTTGGCTCCTAGGTGGCTACACCTTC